Presented here are 22 T cell receptor beta chains from one specimen sequenced in a study of read filtering for tumor transcriptome and immune sequencing (dated by TCRdb to the early 2020s). Sequencing instrument: Illumina HiSeq 4000. TCR libraries were constructed from approximately 0.4 ug RNA using the Immunoverse kit, and molecular barcoded adaptors covering alpha/delta and beta/gamma chains were employed. The public reads were quality trimmed at Q25 with fastp and then assembled into clones with MiXCR by TCRdb, keeping productive beta chains. CDR3 protein duplicates are merged, each entry listing the most common genes and DNA. Within this sample are 100,000 to 150,000 distinct CDR3 sequences, with about an eighth of them counted one time only. The ten largest clones take up more than 9.5% of the sample. Sequencing was performed on a population of CD138-negative cells sorted from bone marrow. What the cell subset or site label conveys for this sample: bone marrow mononuclear cells depleted of CD138+ plasma/myeloma cells by negative magnetic selection. All receptors derive from a donor aged 40 or older with multiple myeloma.

This clonotype was found many times. The rearrangement joins TRBV15 to TRBJ1-1; 11 nucleotides agree with TRBD1. J gave up 4 bases and V 8 bases, and 15 bases lay outside the gene matches. Germline values: CDR1 LNHNV, CDR2 YYDKDF (reference sequence). The CDR3 is 17 amino acids. The CDR3 region is CATQWKTGTGGVTEAFF. CDR3 DNA sequence: TGTGCCACCCAATGGAAGACCGGGACAGGGGGAGTCACTGAAGCTTTCTTT.

This clonotype was detected ten times or more. The chain carries TRBV19 and TRBJ2-1; a possible D gene is TRBD2 (5 bases). Germline CDR1 is LNHDA and CDR2 is SQIVND (reference sequence). The CDR3 is made up of 15 amino acids. The ends were cut back, 1 base at V and 0 bases at J, with 7 bases in the middle. For the CDR3, the DNA is TGTGCCAGTAGTATAGCGGGGAGCTCCTACAATGAGCAGTTCTTC. This codes for CASSIAGSSYNEQFF.

This clonotype was recorded a few times. This sequence joins TRBV3-1 and TRBJ2-5; 15 nucleotides line up with TRBD2. V lost 3 bases to trimming and J lost 4 bases; unmatched junction nucleotides: 6. Germline V gene sequence: CDR1 LGHDT, CDR2 YNNKEL (reference sequence). The CDR3 spans 17 residues. This chain's CDR3 is CASSQGLAGGMGETQYF. In DNA, the CDR3 is TGTGCCAGCAGCCAGGGACTAGCGGGAGGTATGGGAGAGACCCAGTACTTC.

This clonotype was counted many times. The chain joins TRBV27 to TRBJ1-2, with TRBD1 identical over 7 bases. The CDR3 runs 15 residues. Germline V CDR1 and CDR2: MNHEY, SMNVEV (reference sequence). V dropped 5 bases and J dropped 5; count of bases not matched to a gene: 11. The CDR3 protein is CASSLTGTEPYGYTF. The CDR3 region has the DNA TGTGCCAGCAGTCTCACCGGGACAGAGCCATATGGCTACACCTTC.

This clonotype occurred many times. The V and J genes are TRBV5-1 and TRBJ2-3; 10 bases line up with TRBD2. With V trimmed by 1 base and J by 4 bases, 9 bases remained unmatched. Looked up from germline, CDR1 is SGHRS and CDR2 is YFSETQ. The CDR3 is 17 residues long. CDR3 protein: CASSLYLAGDLADTQYF. The CDR3 coding sequence is TGCGCCAGCAGCTTGTATCTAGCGGGAGATCTGGCAGATACGCAGTATTTT.

This clonotype was seen at least ten times. V is TRBV4-2 and J is TRBJ2-7; 14 bases fit TRBD2. CDR1 and CDR2 (germline): LGHNA, YNFKEQ. Trimming took 4 bases from V and 1 from J; bases not matched to a gene: 9. The CDR3 covers 18 residues. CDR3 DNA sequence: TGTGCCAGCAGCCCGGCCGGGACTAGCGGGAGCCTGTCCTACGAGCAGTACTTC. Its protein product is CASSPAGTSGSLSYEQYF.

This clonotype appeared a few times. The chain has TRBV7-6 and TRBJ1-4; D unclear. With 5 bases removed from V and 0 bases from J, the gap between germline ends came to 7 bases. CDR1 and CDR2 from the germline V gene are SGHVS and FNYEAQ. This CDR3 contains 14 residues. The CDR3 here is CASSPEPTNEKLFF. The CDR3 coding sequence is TGTGCCAGCAGCCCAGAGCCAACTAATGAAAAACTGTTTTTT.

The chain uses TRBV11-1 and TRBJ2-1; the match to TRBD1 covers 7 bases. Germline CDR1 is SGHAT and CDR2 is FQDESV (reference sequence). The length of the CDR3 is 15 residues. J lost 1 base, V lost 4 bases, and 4 bases had no gene match. The CDR3 DNA follows: TGTGCCAGCAGCTGGTCAGGGGGATCCTACAATGAGCAGTTCTTC. Protein: CASSWSGGSYNEQFF.

This clonotype was recorded at least ten times. The chain has TRBV28 and TRBJ2-2; TRBD2 matches at 8 bases. The CDR3 has 17 amino acids. Germline-derived CDR1 and CDR2 are MDHEN and SYDVKM. With V trimmed by 7 bases and J by 0 bases, 10 bases remained unmatched. The CDR3 coding sequence is TGTGCCAGCATAAGCAGCGGGAGATCCGCGAACACCGGGGAGCTGTTTTTT. It specifies CASISSGRSANTGELFF.

As for this clonotype: A single base separates this from a much larger clone, so it may be a read error. The chain has TRBV10-3 and TRBJ2-2; no clear D gene. The CDR3 has 14 residues. The germline CDR1 and CDR2 sequences are ENHRY and SYGVKD. The CDR3: CAVSESSYTGELFF. DNA for the CDR3: TGTGCCGTCAGTGAGTCGAGTTACACCGGGGAGCTGTTTTTT.

The V call is TRBV20-1, the J call TRBJ2-5, with TRBD1 matching 8 bases. The V gene's germline CDR1 is DFQATT and CDR2 SNEGSKA (reference sequence). This CDR3 region has 14 residues. With V trimmed by 2 bases and J by 5 bases, 7 bases remained unmatched. The CDR3 nucleotides are TGCAGTGCTAGACTGGACAGGGTTGGGGAGACCCAGTACTTC. It is translated as CSARLDRVGETQYF.

With respect to this clonotype: A read error is possible here, since a much larger clone lies one base away. The chain combines TRBV2 with TRBJ1-5, with D unresolved. The CDR3 sequence is 14 residues long. Per the germline V gene, CDR1 is SNHLY and CDR2 is FYNNEI. Trimming removed 6 bases at V and 0 bases at J, with 9 bases between. CDR3 region: CASSGSSSNQPQHF. The CDR3 DNA reads as TGTGCCAGCAGCGGGTCAAGTAGCAATCAGCCCCAGCATTTT. The full variable domain, its missing parts supplied by reference TRBV2 and TRBJ1-5, is EPEVTQTPSHQVTQMGQEVILRCVPISNHLYFYWYRQILGQKVEFLVSFYNNEISEKSEIFDDQFSVERPDGSNFTLKIRSTKLEDSAMYFCASSGSSSNQPQHFGDGTRLSIL.

This clonotype has a handful of counts. The genes are TRBV6-1 and TRBJ2-3; TRBD1 agrees at 9 bases. The CDR3 spans 16 residues. Germline values: CDR1 MNHNS, CDR2 SASEGT. Unmatched junction bases numbered 7, after V lost 2 bases and J lost 4 bases. CDR3 residues: CASSESGGQGSDTQYF. CDR3 bases: TGTGCCAGCAGTGAATCTGGGGGACAGGGTTCAGATACGCAGTATTTT.

This clonotype was recorded a few times. Since a much larger clone is just one base distant, this may be a read error. V is TRBV5-1 and J is TRBJ1-1; D might be TRBD1 (6 bases). The CDR3 totals 15 residues. The germline CDR1 and CDR2 sequences are SGHRS and YFSETQ. CDR3 region: CASTQDTGMNTEALF. CDR3 DNA sequence: TGCGCCAGCACCCAGGATACAGGGATGAACACTGAAGCTCTCTTT.

In its sample, this clonotype was seen many times. This sequence joins TRBV6-2 or TRBV6-3 and TRBJ1-4, with a tentative D call TRBD1 (6 bases). The germline V gene encodes CDR1 MNHEY and CDR2 SVGEGT. The CDR3 covers 13 residues. Between the trimmed V and J ends, which lost 7 bases and 12 bases, there was a span of 18 bases. CDR3 sequence: CASNGPDSLQLFF. In DNA form, the CDR3 reads TGTGCCAGCAATGGACCGGACAGCCTACAACTGTTTTTT.

This clonotype was observed at least ten times. This chain links TRBV3-1 with TRBJ2-3; D remains ambiguous. The ends were cut back, 1 base at V and 2 bases at J, with 7 bases in the middle. Germline CDR1 is LGHDT and CDR2 is YNNKEL (reference sequence). The CDR3 runs 14 residues. This CDR3 is CASSQGGYTDTQYF. The CDR3 bases are TGTGCCAGCAGCCAAGGTGGTTACACAGATACGCAGTATTTT.

This clonotype appeared many times. V is TRBV7-9 and J is TRBJ2-2; 9 nucleotides line up with TRBD1. V lost 11 bases to trimming and J lost 2 bases; unmatched junction nucleotides: 6. Germline CDR1 SEHNR, CDR2 FQNEAQ (reference sequence). The CDR3 runs to 14 residues. This CDR3 reads CAARDRANTGELFF. CDR3 sequence (DNA): TGTGCCGCCAGGGACAGGGCAAACACCGGGGAGCTGTTTTTT.

This clonotype was picked up many times. The chain has TRBV7-9 and TRBJ2-3, with 9 nucleotides matching TRBD1. Per the germline V gene, CDR1 is SEHNR and CDR2 is FQNEAQ (reference sequence). V lost 4 bases and J lost 4; bases outside the gene matches: 3. The CDR3 is 14 residues long. The CDR3 region has the DNA TGTGCCAGCAGCTCAACAGGGGGCCCAGATACGCAGTATTTT. It yields the protein CASSSTGGPDTQYF.

There are many counts of this clonotype. The chain recombines TRBV7-2 with TRBJ2-1; weak D call: TRBD2 (5 bases). This CDR3 has 14 amino acids. V shed 5 bases and J shed 5 bases, with 13 bases lying between them. Germline assignment: CDR1 SGHTA and CDR2 FQGNSA. CDR3 sequence reads: CASSPGSSNNEQFF. The DNA for the CDR3 is TGTGCCAGCAGCCCGGGAAGTAGCAACAATGAGCAGTTCTTC.

This clonotype was recorded many times. The gene calls are TRBV6-1 and TRBJ1-5; 7 bases are shared with TRBD1. The CDR3 consists of 15 residues. The ends lost 3 bases at V and 6 bases at J; junction bases unmatched: 8. Germline V lookup: CDR1 MNHNS, CDR2 SASEGT. The CDR3 reads CASSELLGGGQPQHF. Written as DNA, the CDR3 is TGTGCCAGCAGTGAGTTGCTAGGGGGCGGTCAGCCCCAGCATTTT.

The chain joins TRBV18 to TRBJ2-3, with D unresolved. CDR1 KGHSH and CDR2 LQKENI come from the germline V gene. V shed 4 bases and J shed 2 bases, with 4 bases lying between them. The CDR3 extends over 12 amino acids. The CDR3 protein is CASSQYTDTQYF. The DNA for the CDR3 is TGTGCCAGCTCACAATACACAGATACGCAGTATTTT.

This clonotype was seen ten or more times. The J gene is TRBJ2-1, the V gene TRBV2; 11 bases match TRBD1. The CDR3 loop spans 13 amino acids. Germline CDR1 reads SNHLY; CDR2 reads FYNNEI. Trimming removed 3 bases from V and 9 bases from J; junction bases left unmatched: 1. CDR3 DNA: TGTGCCAGCAGTGAGGACAGGGGGCGTGAGCAGTTCTTC. Protein: CASSEDRGREQFF.